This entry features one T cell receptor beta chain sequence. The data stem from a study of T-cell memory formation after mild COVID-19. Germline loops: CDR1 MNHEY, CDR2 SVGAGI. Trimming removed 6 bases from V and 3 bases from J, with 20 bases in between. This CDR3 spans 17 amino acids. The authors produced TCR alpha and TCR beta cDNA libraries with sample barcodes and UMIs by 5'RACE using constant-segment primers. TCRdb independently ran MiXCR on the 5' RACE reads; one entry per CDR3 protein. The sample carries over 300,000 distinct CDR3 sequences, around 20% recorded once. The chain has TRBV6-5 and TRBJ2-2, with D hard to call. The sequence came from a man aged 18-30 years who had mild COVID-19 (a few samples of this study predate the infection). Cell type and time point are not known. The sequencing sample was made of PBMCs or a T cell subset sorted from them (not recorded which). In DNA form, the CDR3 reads TGTGCCAGCAGCCCTACCCAAGAGGCTTCGGACACCGGGGAGCTGTTTTTT. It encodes CASSPTQEASDTGELFF.